These T cell receptor beta chains were read from a single sample in a study of T cell repertoires in cytomegalovirus infection. TCRdb used MiXCR to reprocess the reads, holding one entry per CDR3 protein. The table lists approximately 630,000 distinct CDR3 sequences, approximately 25% of them singletons, with 7% to 9% in the top ten. Sequencing was performed on CD8+ T cells from PBMCs. These receptors originate from a human donor in good health (CMV status not recorded). Some clones in this sample may be carry-over from other donors' samples. CDR3s leave out the opening cysteine and the closing phenylalanine or tryptophan.

TRBV12-3/TRBV12-4 | ASSPQGIGYT
TRBV6-5 | ASRSLAGGTYNEQF
TRBV10-3 | AISDPRQGNTQY
TRBV6-5 | ASSHGGLGGEQF
TRBV28 | ASSLGTGPDPWSTDTQY
TRBV7-6 | ASSLVLGDEQY
TRBV7-8 | ASSSTRAAGYGYT
TRBV14 | ASSHYLTTASGNTIY
TRBV7-9 | ANSLGGEQF
TRBV2 | ASSVTQGFNEQF
TRBV7-6 | ASSTRDRDTGELF
TRBV20-1 | SARDLRGFSYNEQF
TRBV9 | ASSSRAGVTYNEQF
TRBV7-3 | ASSLEGEDEQF
TRBV6-5 | ASSSSRQGVYGYT
TRBV27 | ASSFRDRVTDTQY
TRBV2 | ASSEPYQETQY
TRBV2 | ASSEGAGGLRETQY
TRBV12-3/TRBV12-4 | ASTVTGGSQNTEAF
TRBV7-6 | ASSLPRREAF
TRBV6-2/TRBV6-3 | ASKGDANTGELF
TRBV28 | ASSFLDPNTGELF
TRBV7-8 | ASSLVEGAGGHQPQH
TRBV23-1 | ASSQLRPLDTNEKLF
TRBV20-1 | SASGGLAGGLNEQF
TRBV7-9 | ASSRPTGLVFEQY
TRBV29-1 | SVYPTDYNEQF
TRBV28 | ASSSAGRDVLT
TRBV20-1 | SASGTSDYEQY
TRBV19 | ASSSRDREETQY
TRBV7-9 | ASSYKGLASYNEQF
TRBV28 | ASSLRPRGHGELF
TRBV6-8 | ASSYSIQFTGDSPLH